The 30 T cell receptor beta chains presented below share a single source sample, sequenced in a study of metastatic and nonmetastatic thyroid tumors. From the PCR reads, TCRdb re-called clones with MiXCR. This sample has some 6,800 clones, with around a third found just once. Each patient went into thyroid surgery without having received any treatment. The specimen was adjacent normal tissue. The receptors derive from a female donor with papillary thyroid cancer or a benign thyroid nodule (not recorded which). Some clones in this sample may be carry-over from other donors' samples.

By share, this clone counts as medium-sized. The J gene is TRBJ1-2, the V gene TRBV7-9; D call uncertain. Looked up from germline, CDR1 is SEHNR and CDR2 is FQNEAQ (reference sequence). V was shortened by 1 base and J by 5 bases, with 8 bases between the two germline ends. The length of the CDR3 is 13 residues. CDR3 DNA sequence: TGTGCCAGCAGCTTAGACGGAGTATATGGCTACACCTTC. This codes for CASSLDGVYGYTF.

V is TRBV20-1 and J is TRBJ2-7; TRBD1 agrees at 10 bases. The V gene end was trimmed by 2 bases and the J gene end by 5 bases; junction bases not matched to a gene: 6. CDR1 is DFQATT and CDR2 is SNEGSKA in the germline V gene (reference sequence). CDR3 size: 14 residues. The CDR3 region has the DNA TGCAGTGCTAGACAAGGGACAGGGGTTAACGAGCAGTACTTC. Its protein product is CSARQGTGVNEQYF.

This clone is deemed large. The rearrangement joins TRBV12-3 or TRBV12-4 to TRBJ1-2; the D is unclear. The length of the CDR3 is 14 residues. The germline V and J ends were trimmed by 5 bases and 5 bases, with 15 bases remaining between them. The CDR3 DNA sequence: TGTGCCAGCAGTGCAGCAGCGCGTAATTATGGCTACACCTTC. Protein: CASSAAARNYGYTF.

In its sample, this clone was seen a few times. The rearrangement links TRBV7-2 to TRBJ2-2; D unresolved. CDR1 and CDR2 from the germline V gene are SGHTA and FQGNSA. CDR3 length: 15 amino acids. Deletions cut 2 bases from V and 1 base from J, with 8 bases between. CDR3 sequence reads: CASSLLGKNTGELFF. As DNA, the CDR3 is TGTGCCAGCAGCTTATTGGGCAAGAACACCGGGGAGCTGTTTTTT.

The chain links TRBV28 to TRBJ2-5; D is possibly TRBD1 or TRBD2 (6 bases each). The CDR3 contains 17 residues. The germline CDR1 and CDR2 sequences are MDHEN and SYDVKM. Trimming pared 6 bases from V and 5 bases from J, leaving 25 bases between. CDR3 DNA: TGTGCCAGCAGCCCACCCCTTAGAGTGAGGAGGGGGGAGACCCAGTACTTC. Its translation: CASSPPLRVRRGETQYF.

This chain links TRBV5-6 with TRBJ1-2; tentatively, D is TRBD1 (5 bases). Germline CDR1 SGHDT, CDR2 YYEEEE. This CDR3 spans 14 amino acids. V was pared by 3 bases and J by 3 bases, with 12 bases between. The CDR3 reads CASSWGGADYGYTF. DNA for the CDR3: TGTGCCAGCAGCTGGGGGGGAGCCGACTATGGCTACACCTTC.

This clone came up a few times. The V call is TRBV6-5, the J call TRBJ1-1; a weak D match, TRBD1 (5 bases). The CDR3 totals 13 residues. The germline CDR1 and CDR2 sequences are MNHEY and SVGAGI. Trimming took off 2 bases at V and 4 bases at J, with 8 bases between the two ends. The CDR3 reads CASSYGGVTEAFF. As DNA, the CDR3 is TGTGCCAGCAGTTACGGGGGAGTCACTGAAGCTTTCTTT.

The chain carries TRBV7-2 and TRBJ1-2; tentative D call: TRBD1 (5 bases). The CDR3 is 12 amino acids. V shed 4 bases and J shed 7 bases, with 10 bases lying between them. Per germline, CDR1 SGHTA and CDR2 FQGNSA. The CDR3 loop is CASSSIGAGYTF. CDR3 nucleotides: TGTGCCAGCAGCTCGATAGGGGCTGGCTACACCTTC. Full variable domain (rest looked up from reference TRBV7-2 and TRBJ1-2): GAGVSQSPSNKVTEKGKDVELRCDPISGHTALYWYRQSLGQGLEFLIYFQGNSAPDKSGLPSDRFSAERTGGSVSTLTIQRTQQEDSAVYLCASSSIGAGYTFGSGTRLTVV.

This chain links TRBV5-1 with TRBJ2-1; 13 nucleotides line up with TRBD2. Trimming took 3 bases from V and 6 from J; bases not matched to a gene: 3. CDR3 size: 15 residues. The germline gives CDR1 SGHRS, CDR2 YFSETQ. The CDR3 DNA is TGCGCCAGCAGCTCGACTAGCGGGGGGACCAATGAGCAGTTCTTC. It encodes CASSSTSGGTNEQFF.

As for this clone: A read error may account for a junction end that differs from germline. The rearrangement uses TRBV11-2 and TRBJ2-1; D gene uncertain. Germline-derived CDR1 and CDR2 are SGHAT and FQNNGV. The CDR3 has 17 amino acids. CDR3 sequence: CASSFERVLSSYNEQSF. DNA for the CDR3: TGCGCCAGCAGCTTCGAACGGGTGCTTAGCTCCTACAATGAGCAGTCCTTC.

This clone was observed a handful of times. The V gene is TRBV6-1, the J gene TRBJ1-4; D possibly corresponds to TRBD1 (6 bases). The V end was cut by 7 bases, the J end by 0 bases, with 21 bases between. Germline CDR1 MNHNS, CDR2 SASEGT. This CDR3 is 18 amino acids long. CDR3 region: CASKQAGVLSATNEKLFF. The CDR3 bases are TGTGCCAGCAAGCAGGCAGGGGTACTTTCTGCAACTAATGAAAAACTGTTTTTT.

This clone was counted only a few times. J is TRBJ1-3 and V is TRBV6-1; D remains unclear. V was trimmed by 6 bases and J by 2 bases, leaving 14 bases between them. The CDR3 consists of 15 residues. The germline CDR1 and CDR2 sequences are MNHNS and SASEGT. This CDR3 reads CASRPLQRTGNTIYF. The DNA for the CDR3 is TGTGCCAGCAGACCCCTACAGAGGACTGGAAACACCATATATTTT.

This clone has just a few counts. The chain is built from TRBV6-2 or TRBV6-3 and TRBJ1-3; D is ambiguous. The CDR3 has 15 residues. V shed 4 bases and J shed 0 bases, with 10 bases lying between them. Germline V gene lookup returns CDR1 MNHEY and CDR2 SVGEGT. The CDR3 DNA is TGTGCCAGCAGTTTTACAGCATTCTCTGGAAACACCATATATTTT. As protein: CASSFTAFSGNTIYF.

The chain couples TRBV9 to TRBJ2-5, with TRBD2 matching 8 bases. Trimming cost V 0 bases and J 4 bases; bases outside gene matches: 5. The CDR3 runs to 15 residues. The germline CDR1 and CDR2 sequences are SGDLS and YYNGEE. Written as DNA, the CDR3 is TGTGCCAGCAGCGTAGCGGGGGGGCAGAGAGAGACCCAGTACTTC. Translating it yields CASSVAGGQRETQYF. The full variable domain, completed using reference TRBV9 and TRBJ2-5, is DSGVTQTPKHLITATGQRVTLRCSPRSGDLSVYWYQQSLDQGLQFLIQYYNGEERAKGNILERFSAQQFPDLHSELNLSSLELGDSALYFCASSVAGGQRETQYFGPGTRLLVL.

This rearrangement joins TRBV28 to TRBJ1-2; D unclear. The CDR3 has 12 residues. Germline CDR1 is MDHEN and CDR2 is SYDVKM. Trimming left V 7 bases short and J 3 bases short, with 9 bases between. The CDR3 loop is CASTYNYYGYTF. The CDR3 DNA follows: TGTGCCAGCACCTACAACTACTATGGCTACACCTTC.

This clone was counted once. Mismatch with germline at one junction end may stem from a read error. CDR3 sequence (DNA): TGTTCCAGCACTTCGAACATACAGGGACGGACTGAAGCTTTCTTT. It yields the protein CSSTSNIQGRTEAFF. The gene calls are TRBV6-9 and TRBJ1-1, with D possibly matching TRBD1 (6 bases). Germline assignment: CDR1 MNHGY and CDR2 SVAAGI. The CDR3 length is 15 residues.

The chain carries TRBV5-1 and TRBJ2-1, with 7 bases fitting TRBD1. The length of the CDR3 is 15 residues. The germline V gene has CDR1 SGHRS and CDR2 YFSETQ. V trimming: 5 bases; J trimming: 6 bases; junction bases outside the gene matches: 11. The CDR3 coding sequence is TGCGCCAGCAGACGACCGGGACAGCCTACCAATGAGCAGTTCTTC. It specifies CASRRPGQPTNEQFF.

The chain carries TRBV12-3 or TRBV12-4 and TRBJ2-5; 9 nucleotides align to TRBD2. V trimming: 6 bases; J trimming: 5 bases; junction bases outside the gene matches: 7. The CDR3 runs 14 residues. The CDR3 DNA reads TGTGCCAGCAGGGCGGGAGGGCCGAGGGAGACCCAGTACTTC. Its protein product is CASRAGGPRETQYF.

The chain joins TRBV5-1 to TRBJ1-3, with D unresolved. Germline CDR1 and CDR2: SGHRS and YFSETQ. V was clipped by 0 bases and J by 0 bases, with 4 bases between them. The CDR3 extends over 14 amino acids. CDR3 nucleotides: TGCGCCAGCAGCTTGGAGTTCTCTGGAAACACCATATATTTT. This sequence encodes CASSLEFSGNTIYF.

This clone was seen a few times. The chain links TRBV20-1 to TRBJ1-1; D is unresolved. With 0 bases removed from V and 8 bases from J, the gap between germline ends came to 7 bases. The CDR3 length is 11 residues. Germline values: CDR1 DFQATT, CDR2 SNEGSKA (reference sequence). This CDR3 is CSARDVGEAFF. The DNA for the CDR3 is TGCAGTGCTAGAGATGTGGGGGAAGCTTTCTTT.

This chain uses TRBV2 with TRBJ2-3; D uncertain. The V end was cut by 4 bases, the J end by 0 bases, with 11 bases between. The germline CDR1 and CDR2 sequences are SNHLY and FYNNEI. The CDR3 is 15 residues long. The CDR3: CASSVVGQSTDTQYF. The CDR3, as DNA: TGTGCCAGCAGTGTTGTTGGTCAGAGCACAGATACGCAGTATTTT.

The J gene is TRBJ2-3, the V gene TRBV2; D possibly corresponds to TRBD1 (6 bases). Per germline, CDR1 SNHLY and CDR2 FYNNEI. V was pared by 11 bases and J by 12 bases, with 21 bases between. This CDR3 is 12 amino acids long. CDR3 protein: CAGQWDVGHQYF. The CDR3 coding sequence is TGTGCCGGTCAGTGGGATGTGGGACACCAGTATTTT.

The gene calls are TRBV6-4 and TRBJ2-2; 7 bases align to TRBD1. Trimming removed 5 bases from V and 4 bases from J; junction bases left unmatched: 1. The CDR3 is 13 residues long. CDR1 and CDR2 (germline): MRHNA, SNTAGT. CDR3 bases: TGTGCCAGCAGTCGACAGGGCACCGGGGAGCTGTTTTTT. Translated, it gives CASSRQGTGELFF.

V usage is TRBV4-2 and J usage is TRBJ2-2, with 8 bases lining up with TRBD1. Germline CDR1 LGHNA, CDR2 YNFKEQ. The CDR3 totals 18 residues. V was clipped by 2 bases and J by 3 bases; unmatched bases: 11. The CDR3 DNA sequence: TGTGCCAGCAGCCAACGTTCGGGGACAGGCGGGGACACCGGGGAGCTGTTTTTT. Translating gives CASSQRSGTGGDTGELFF.

The rearrangement links TRBV11-2 to TRBJ2-7; 7 nucleotides agree with TRBD1. Germline V gene lookup returns CDR1 SGHAT and CDR2 FQNNGV. The CDR3 is made up of 14 amino acids. The trim removed 5 bases at V and 7 bases at J, leaving 11 bases unmatched. The CDR3 here is CASSPGGDMGEQYF. Written as DNA, the CDR3 is TGTGCCAGCAGCCCAGGGGGTGACATGGGAGAGCAGTACTTC.

This clone showed up just a few times. Here the CDR3 omits its conserved ending phenylalanine or tryptophan, so a read error is the likely source. The J gene is TRBJ2-7, the V gene TRBV2; D gene ambiguous. CDR1 SNHLY and CDR2 FYNNEI come from the germline V gene. The CDR3 spans 13 residues. The CDR3 bases are TGTGCCAGCATTGAAGACCGGTCCTACGAGCAGTACCTC. It codes for CASIEDRSYEQYL.

The V gene is TRBV7-2, the J gene TRBJ1-1, with D hard to call. The CDR3 totals 13 residues. Trimming stripped 5 bases from V and 7 bases from J, with 14 bases between. CDR1 SGHTA and CDR2 FQGNSA come from the germline V gene. The CDR3: CASSHPKGSEAFF. In DNA, the CDR3 is TGTGCCAGCAGCCACCCAAAAGGAAGTGAAGCTTTCTTT.

In this sample, this clone turned up many times. V gene TRBV14 combines with J gene TRBJ2-1; possible D gene TRBD2, 5 bases. From germline, CDR1 is SGHDN and CDR2 FVKESK. V dropped 1 base and J dropped 7 bases, with 11 bases sitting between them. This CDR3 is built from 14 residues. In nucleotides, the CDR3 is TGTGCCAGCAGCCAAGCCGGGGTTGGTAATGAGCAGTTCTTC. It translates to CASSQAGVGNEQFF. Combining the CDR3 with reference TRBV14 and TRBJ2-1 gives the whole variable domain EAGVTQFPSHSVIEKGQTVTLRCDPISGHDNLYWYRRVMGKEIKFLLHFVKESKQDESGMPNNRFLAERTGGTYSTLKVQPAELEDSGVYFCASSQAGVGNEQFFGPGTRLTVL.

This clone ranks as medium-sized. Additional DNA sequences in this sample encode the identical CDR3. The genes are TRBV20-1 and TRBJ1-5; 10 bases map to TRBD1. V trimming: 6 bases; J trimming: 6 bases; junction bases outside the gene matches: 8. CDR3 size: 14 residues. From germline, CDR1 is DFQATT and CDR2 SNEGSKA (reference sequence). The CDR3 DNA reads TGCAGTGCCTCCACCGGGACAGGGGCTCAGCCCCAGCATTTT. It is translated as CSASTGTGAQPQHF.

With regard to this clone: Sequence at one end of the junction differs from germline and may be a read error. The genes are TRBV6-1 and TRBJ2-7; 9 positions match TRBD1. CDR1 is MNHNS and CDR2 is SASEGT in the germline V gene. This CDR3 contains 14 residues. The CDR3 region has the DNA TGTGCCAGCAGTCAACAGGGGGCATTGGGGGAGCAGTCCTTC. As protein: CASSQQGALGEQSF.